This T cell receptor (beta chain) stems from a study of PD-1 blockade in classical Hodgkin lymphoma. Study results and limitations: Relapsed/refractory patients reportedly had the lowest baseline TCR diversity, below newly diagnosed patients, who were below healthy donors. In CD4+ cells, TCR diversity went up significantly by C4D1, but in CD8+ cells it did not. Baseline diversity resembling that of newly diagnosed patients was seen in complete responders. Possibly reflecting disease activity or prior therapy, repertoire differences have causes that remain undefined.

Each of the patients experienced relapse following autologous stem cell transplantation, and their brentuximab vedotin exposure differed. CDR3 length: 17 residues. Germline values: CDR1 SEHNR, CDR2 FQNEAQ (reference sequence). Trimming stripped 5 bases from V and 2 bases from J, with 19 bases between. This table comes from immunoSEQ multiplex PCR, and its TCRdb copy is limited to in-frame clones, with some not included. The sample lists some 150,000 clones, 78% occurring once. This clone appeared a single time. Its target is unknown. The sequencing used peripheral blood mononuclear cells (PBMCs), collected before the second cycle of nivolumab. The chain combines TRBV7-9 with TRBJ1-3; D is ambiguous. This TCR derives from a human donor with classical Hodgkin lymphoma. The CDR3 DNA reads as TGTGCCAGCAGCCCACCCCGGGGTAGACAAGCTGGAAACACCATATATTTT. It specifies CASSPPRGRQAGNTIYF. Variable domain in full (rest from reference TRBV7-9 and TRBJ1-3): DTGVSQNPRHKITKRGQNVTFRCDPISEHNRLYWYRQTLGQGPEFLTYFQNEAQLEKSRLLSDRFSAERPKGSFSTLEIQRTEQGDSAMYLCASSPPRGRQAGNTIYFGEGSWLTVV.